The T cell receptor (beta chain) under discussion was sequenced for a study of tumor-infiltrating lymphocytes in primary liver carcinoma. Making TCR beta cDNA involved around 500 ng total RNA and a constant-region primer. Construction of TCR beta libraries relied on three successive nested multiplex PCR rounds employing slightly modified ARM-PCR. Investigators reported that the first two PCR rounds, at roughly 10 cycles each, used TRBV1-TRBV30 forward primers with a C-beta reverse primer. TCRdb called the multiplex PCR reads again in MiXCR, with one record for every CDR3 protein. Here the sample spans roughly 180,000 distinct CDR3 sequences, about 55% being singletons. CDR1 is SGHRS, CDR2 YFSETQ, per germline. CDR3 length: 13 amino acids. V lost 3 bases to trimming and J lost 9 bases, with 14 bases between them. Blood RNA originated from unsorted whole blood, with germline DNA additionally extracted.

V is TRBV5-1 and J is TRBJ2-3, with D possibly matching TRBD2 (6 bases). The sequence came from a man in his forties or fifties with primary liver carcinoma and hepatitis B virus infection. Sequenced: peripheral blood. CDR3 DNA: TGCGCCAGCAGCTCCCTACTAGCTAGGACGCAGTATTTT. Translation: CASSSLLARTQYF.